This T cell receptor (beta chain) emerged from a study of metastatic and nonmetastatic thyroid tumors. Thyroid surgery took place with no prior treatment in any patient. The table lists this clone with many counts. This may come from a read error, since a much larger clone is one base off. The sample has other DNA sequences that encode this CDR3 too. TCRdb reanalyzed the PCR reads via MiXCR. The sample has 45,000 or so clones, less than 5% seen once; the top ten hold over 8%. Sequenced input: blood. This receptor was obtained from a female donor with papillary thyroid cancer or a benign thyroid nodule (not recorded which). Some clones in this sample may be carry-over from other donors' samples.

The CDR3 DNA is TGTGCCAGCAGCGTAGTGGGGGGCCCCGCCCGGGAGCTGTTTTTT. It yields the protein CASSVVGGPARELFF. The rearrangement links TRBV9 to TRBJ2-2; either TRBD1 or TRBD2 may fit D (6 bases each). The V end was cut by 0 bases, the J end by 9 bases, with 15 bases between. CDR3 length: 15 amino acids. The germline gives CDR1 SGDLS, CDR2 YYNGEE.